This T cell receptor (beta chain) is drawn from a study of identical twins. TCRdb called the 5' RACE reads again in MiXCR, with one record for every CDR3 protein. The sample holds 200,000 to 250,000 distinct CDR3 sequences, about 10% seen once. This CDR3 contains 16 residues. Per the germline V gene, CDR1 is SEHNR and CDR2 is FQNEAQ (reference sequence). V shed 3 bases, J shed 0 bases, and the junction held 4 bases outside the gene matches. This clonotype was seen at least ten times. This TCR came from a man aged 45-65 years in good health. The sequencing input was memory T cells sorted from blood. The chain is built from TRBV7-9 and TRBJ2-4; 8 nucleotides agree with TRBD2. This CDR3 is CASSFLAGLAKNIQYF. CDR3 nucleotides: TGTGCCAGCAGCTTCCTAGCGGGTCTAGCCAAAAACATTCAGTACTTC.